One sample yielded the 26 T cell receptor beta chains listed below, sequenced in a study of a mutant IDH1 vaccine in newly diagnosed glioma. The time point: week 47, end of study. Each vaccine dose was 300 ug of mutant IDH1 20-mer peptide, with topical imiquimod. Profiled with immunoSEQ multiplex PCR; TCRdb holds only in-frame clones, not every one. The data show more than 30,000 clones, 84% seen once. No antigen is known for these receptors. The sample was PBMCs, taken from a glioma patient whose treatment included an IDH1 peptide vaccine. The origin of the receptors is a man between 25 and 39 years old with glioma.

The V and J genes are TRBV5-1 and TRBJ1-3; 7 nucleotides agree with TRBD1. CDR1 and CDR2 from the germline V gene are SGHRS and YFSETQ. With V trimmed by 0 bases and J by 4 bases, 4 bases remained unmatched. The CDR3 has 15 amino acids. CDR3 DNA sequence: TGCGCCAGCAGCTTGGATAACAGGGGAGGAAACACCATATATTTT. Protein: CASSLDNRGGNTIYF.

The chain combines TRBV19 with TRBJ1-2; D not resolved. The CDR3 spans 16 residues. Between the trimmed V and J ends, which lost 5 bases and 2 bases, there was a span of 18 bases. The germline V gene encodes CDR1 LNHDA and CDR2 SQIVND (reference sequence). CDR3 nucleotide sequence: TGTGCCAGTAGTGAGGTAGGACGTCGGTCGAACTATGGCTACACCTTC. This sequence encodes CASSEVGRRSNYGYTF.

This rearrangement joins TRBV7-9 to TRBJ2-1; 9 positions agree with TRBD2. The CDR3 is made up of 14 amino acids. The V and J ends lost 2 bases and 7 bases, in that order; junction bases with no gene match: 3. CDR1 and CDR2 from the germline V gene are SEHNR and FQNEAQ (reference sequence). The CDR3 protein is CASSLLAGKNEQFF. The CDR3 nucleotides are TGTGCCAGCAGCTTACTAGCGGGGAAGAATGAGCAGTTCTTC.

This clone was seen only once. The genes are TRBV2 and TRBJ1-3, with unresolved D. Germline CDR1 SNHLY, CDR2 FYNNEI. Trimming shortened V by 2 bases and J by 4 bases, and 15 bases separated the two germline ends. The CDR3 is made up of 16 amino acids. The CDR3, as DNA: TGTGCCAGCAGTGAAAATGGAATCTCATACGGAAACACCATATATTTT. As protein: CASSENGISYGNTIYF.

The chain combines TRBV6-1 with TRBJ1-5; a possible D gene is TRBD1 (5 bases). CDR3 length: 14 amino acids. Germline V gene data show CDR1 as MNHNS and CDR2 as SASEGT. V dropped 6 bases and J dropped 6 bases, with 15 bases sitting between them. The CDR3 sequence is CASSGHSTSQPQHF. The CDR3 DNA reads as TGTGCCAGCAGCGGACACAGCACCTCTCAGCCCCAGCATTTT.

The CDR3 bases are TGTGCCAGCAGCTTCCCCACAGGGGGCGCCGGGGAGACCCAGTACTTC. As protein: CASSFPTGGAGETQYF. V usage is TRBV28 and J usage is TRBJ2-5; TRBD1 agrees at 9 bases. This CDR3 has 16 amino acids. The ends lost 6 bases at V and 5 bases at J; junction bases unmatched: 13. Germline V lookup: CDR1 MDHEN, CDR2 SYDVKM. The whole variable domain, filled in from reference TRBV28 and TRBJ2-5, reads DVKVTQSSRYLVKRTGEKVFLECVQDMDHENMFWYRQDPGLGLRLIYFSYDVKMKEKGDIPEGYSVSREKKERFSLILESASTNQTSMYLCASSFPTGGAGETQYFGPGTRLLVL.

The chain couples TRBV5-1 to TRBJ2-7; 8 nucleotides line up with TRBD1. Trimming at V came to 0 bases and at J to 5 bases, leaving 10 bases not matched to a gene. The germline CDR1 and CDR2 sequences are SGHRS and YFSETQ. This CDR3 is 16 amino acids long. The CDR3 nucleotides are TGCGCCAGCAGCTTGGTTTTAACAGGGGGTTCGAACGAGCAGTACTTC. Translating gives CASSLVLTGGSNEQYF.

V is TRBV5-4 and J is TRBJ2-2; unclear D gene. The V end lost 0 bases, the J end lost 8 bases, and 5 bases lay between the germline ends. This CDR3 region has 12 residues. From germline, CDR1 is SGHNT and CDR2 YYREEE (reference sequence). CDR3 in DNA: TGTGCCAGCAGCTTGGCTGCGGGGGAGCTGTTTTTT. It specifies CASSLAAGELFF.

The V call is TRBV5-1, the J call TRBJ2-3; no clear D gene. From germline, CDR1 is SGHRS and CDR2 YFSETQ. The CDR3 has 13 amino acids. Trimming stripped 2 bases from V and 1 base from J, with 5 bases between. CDR3 protein: CASSLLGTDTQYF. Here the CDR3 DNA reads TGCGCCAGCAGCTTACTCGGCACAGATACGCAGTATTTT.

V gene TRBV19 combines with J gene TRBJ1-2; D is unclear. Per germline, CDR1 LNHDA and CDR2 SQIVND (reference sequence). V lost 5 bases and J lost 7, with 11 bases in between. The CDR3 has 12 residues. CDR3 residues: CASSSNRGGYTF. The CDR3 DNA is TGTGCCAGTAGTTCCAATCGGGGTGGCTACACCTTC.

The sample holds one count of this clone. The V call is TRBV6-5, the J call TRBJ2-2; D uncertain. CDR1 is MNHEY and CDR2 is SVGAGI in the germline V gene. Between the trimmed V and J ends, which lost 2 bases and 3 bases, there was a span of 10 bases. CDR3 length equals 15 residues. The CDR3 protein is CASSYRDEDTGELFF. The CDR3 DNA reads TGTGCCAGCAGTTACAGGGATGAGGACACCGGGGAGCTGTTTTTT.

The chain links TRBV30 to TRBJ2-7; D gene unclear. Trimming took off 0 bases at V and 6 bases at J, with 9 bases between the two ends. The germline V gene encodes CDR1 GTSNPN and CDR2 SVGIG (reference sequence). The CDR3 has 12 amino acids. CDR3 sequence (DNA): TGTGCCTGGAGTGTATACGGGTCCGAGCAGTACTTC. Translating gives CAWSVYGSEQYF.

The chain is built from TRBV7-9 and TRBJ1-1, with D perhaps TRBD1 (6 bases). Trimming removed 0 bases at V and 5 bases at J, with 10 bases between. The CDR3 runs 14 residues. CDR1 is SEHNR, CDR2 FQNEAQ, per germline (reference sequence). CDR3 bases: TGTGCCAGCAGCTTAGCTTCCAGGGGTACTGAAGCTTTCTTT. Its translation: CASSLASRGTEAFF. The variable domain in full, with the rest retrieved from reference TRBV7-9 and TRBJ1-1, is DTGVSQNPRHKITKRGQNVTFRCDPISEHNRLYWYRQTLGQGPEFLTYFQNEAQLEKSRLLSDRFSAERPKGSFSTLEIQRTEQGDSAMYLCASSLASRGTEAFFGQGTRLTVV.

The chain uses TRBV6-5 and TRBJ1-2; the D is unclear. From germline, CDR1 is MNHEY and CDR2 SVGAGI. This CDR3 has 13 amino acids. V lost 6 bases to trimming and J lost 6 bases, with 14 bases between them. The CDR3 loop reads CASRDGITDGYTF. Written as DNA, the CDR3 is TGTGCCAGCAGGGACGGAATAACTGATGGCTACACCTTC.

This chain joins TRBV7-6 and TRBJ2-7; D call uncertain. V lost 1 base to trimming and J lost 0 bases, with 7 bases between them. The CDR3 spans 14 residues. Germline assignment: CDR1 SGHVS and CDR2 FNYEAQ. For the CDR3, the DNA is TGTGCCAGCAGCTTAGGAGTAGACTCCTACGAGCAGTACTTC. The encoded protein is CASSLGVDSYEQYF.

The chain joins TRBV29-1 to TRBJ2-5; no clear D gene. Germline CDR1 SQVTM, CDR2 ANQGSEA. V was cut by 1 base and J by 2 bases, with 8 bases left in between. The CDR3 contains 13 residues. CDR3 sequence (DNA): TGCAGCGTTGAAGTAACACAGCAAGAGACCCAGTACTTC. Its translation is CSVEVTQQETQYF.

The rearrangement joins TRBV2 to TRBJ1-3; TRBD1 matches 8 bases. Germline trimming cut 5 bases from V and 0 bases from J; bases unmatched to any gene: 6. This CDR3 contains 16 residues. Per the germline V gene, CDR1 is SNHLY and CDR2 is FYNNEI. The CDR3 DNA reads as TGTGCCAGCAGTCCCTACAGGGGGAACTCTGGAAACACCATATATTTT. It translates to CASSPYRGNSGNTIYF.

The rearrangement joins TRBV6-1 to TRBJ2-1, with TRBD2 matching 12 bases. Germline CDR1 and CDR2: MNHNS and SASEGT. Trimming cost V 1 base and J 4 bases; bases outside gene matches: 8. The CDR3 loop spans 18 amino acids. The CDR3 reads CASSEVGLAGSLYNEQFF. The CDR3, as DNA: TGTGCCAGCAGTGAAGTCGGACTAGCGGGATCCTTATACAATGAGCAGTTCTTC.

The rearrangement links TRBV7-9 to TRBJ1-2; D gene uncertain. The CDR3 has 15 residues. V lost 4 bases and J lost 9, with 21 bases in between. The germline gives CDR1 SEHNR, CDR2 FQNEAQ (reference sequence). This CDR3 reads CASSSVGGRTIRYTF. The CDR3 bases are TGTGCCAGCAGCTCAGTGGGCGGACGGACGATACGCTACACCTTC. The full variable domain, in which reference TRBV7-9 and TRBJ1-2 provide the parts outside the CDR3, is DTGVSQNPRHKITKRGQNVTFRCDPISEHNRLYWYRQTLGQGPEFLTYFQNEAQLEKSRLLSDRFSAERPKGSFSTLEIQRTEQGDSAMYLCASSSVGGRTIRYTFGSGTRLTVV.

V is TRBV7-2 and J is TRBJ1-1; no firm D call. The V gene's germline CDR1 is SGHTA and CDR2 FQGNSA. V was shortened by 1 base and J by 3 bases, with 12 bases between the two germline ends. The CDR3 loop spans 15 amino acids. The CDR3 bases are TGTGCCAGCAGCTTAGATCGGGGTCGGTACACTGAAGCTTTCTTT. Encoded protein: CASSLDRGRYTEAFF.

The gene calls are TRBV19 and TRBJ2-7; TRBD2 matches at 7 bases. The CDR3 loop spans 15 amino acids. Germline V lookup: CDR1 LNHDA, CDR2 SQIVND (reference sequence). The V gene end was trimmed by 4 bases and the J gene end by 0 bases; junction bases not matched to a gene: 6. Written as DNA, the CDR3 is TGTGCCAGTAGTAGGACGGGACTAAACTCCTACGAGCAGTACTTC. Its protein product is CASSRTGLNSYEQYF.

CDR3 in amino acids: CAISGSSGLANYGYTF. DNA of the CDR3: TGTGCCATCAGCGGGAGTTCAGGGCTCGCTAACTATGGCTACACCTTC. This rearrangement joins TRBV10-3 to TRBJ1-2, with D perhaps TRBD1 (5 bases). V lost 6 bases to trimming and J lost 0 bases, with 17 bases between them. The CDR3 contains 16 residues. Germline V gives CDR1 ENHRY, CDR2 SYGVKD.

The chain is built from TRBV5-1 and TRBJ2-1; D is ambiguous. CDR1 SGHRS and CDR2 YFSETQ come from the germline V gene. CDR3 length: 14 residues. V was shortened by 3 bases and J by 4 bases, with 11 bases between the two germline ends. CDR3 bases: TGCGCCAGCAGCTCCGACGGATATTACAATGAGCAGTTCTTC. Protein sequence: CASSSDGYYNEQFF.

The chain couples TRBV27 to TRBJ1-5, with 11 bases that match TRBD1. CDR1 is MNHEY and CDR2 is SMNVEV in the germline V gene (reference sequence). The CDR3 runs 14 residues. The V segment lost 4 bases and the J segment 7 bases; nucleotides outside the gene matches: 3. The CDR3 DNA is TGTGCCAGCAGTTCTGGGACAGGGGGGCAGCCCCAGCATTTT. As protein: CASSSGTGGQPQHF.

CDR3 amino acids: CASSPQGTGNTEAFF. CDR3 nucleotide sequence: TGTGCCAGCAGCCCACAGGGGACCGGGAACACTGAAGCTTTCTTT. V and J are TRBV13 and TRBJ1-1; TRBD1 matches 7 bases. CDR3 length: 15 amino acids. V shed 5 bases, J shed 1 base, and the junction held 7 bases outside the gene matches. From germline, CDR1 is PRHDT and CDR2 FYEKMQ (reference sequence).

Written as DNA, the CDR3 is TGTGCCAGCACCCTAGTCACTGAAGCTTTCTTT. It translates to CASTLVTEAFF. This chain uses TRBV21-1 with TRBJ1-1. TRBV21-1 is described as a pseudogene. This CDR3 comprises 11 residues.